The clone carrying this TCR beta chain has more than one count but fewer than ten. Germline loops: CDR1 MGHRA, CDR2 YSYEKL. This CDR3 is 16 amino acids long. V shed 0 bases and J shed 1 base, with 10 bases lying between them. As for treatment: oral pan-JAK inhibitor, 5-10 mg twice daily. Extracted RNA was reverse transcribed into cDNA, the sequencing template. The table came from immunoSEQ multiplex PCR; TCRdb's copy has only in-frame clones and leaves some out. The table shows 80,000 or so clones, with approximately 66% occurring only once. The data were obtained in a study of CD8+ T cells in alopecia areata.

The rearrangement uses TRBV4-1 and TRBJ2-1, with a possible D match to TRBD2 (6 bases). This TCR came from a human donor with alopecia areata. The sequences come from CD8+ T cells sorted from blood, collected at week 24, from a patient treated with tofacitinib. CDR3 sequence: CASSQDGGASYNEQFF. In DNA form, the CDR3 reads TGCGCCAGCAGCCAAGATGGAGGGGCGTCCTACAATGAGCAGTTCTTC.